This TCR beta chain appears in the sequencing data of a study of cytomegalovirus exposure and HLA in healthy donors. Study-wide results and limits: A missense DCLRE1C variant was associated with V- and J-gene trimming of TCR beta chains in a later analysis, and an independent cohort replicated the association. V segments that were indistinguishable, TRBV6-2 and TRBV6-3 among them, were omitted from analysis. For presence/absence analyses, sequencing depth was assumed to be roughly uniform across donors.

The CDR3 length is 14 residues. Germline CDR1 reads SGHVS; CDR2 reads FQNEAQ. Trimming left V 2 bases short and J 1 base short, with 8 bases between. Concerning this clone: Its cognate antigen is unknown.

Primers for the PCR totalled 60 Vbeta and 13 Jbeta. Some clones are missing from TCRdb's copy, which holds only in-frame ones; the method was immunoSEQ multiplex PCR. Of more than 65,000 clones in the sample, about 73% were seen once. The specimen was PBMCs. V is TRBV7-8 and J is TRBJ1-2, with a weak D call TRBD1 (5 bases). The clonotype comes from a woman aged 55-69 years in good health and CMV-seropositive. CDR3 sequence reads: CASSLFDSNYGYTF. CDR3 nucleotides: TGTGCCAGCAGCTTATTTGACAGTAACTATGGCTACACCTTC.